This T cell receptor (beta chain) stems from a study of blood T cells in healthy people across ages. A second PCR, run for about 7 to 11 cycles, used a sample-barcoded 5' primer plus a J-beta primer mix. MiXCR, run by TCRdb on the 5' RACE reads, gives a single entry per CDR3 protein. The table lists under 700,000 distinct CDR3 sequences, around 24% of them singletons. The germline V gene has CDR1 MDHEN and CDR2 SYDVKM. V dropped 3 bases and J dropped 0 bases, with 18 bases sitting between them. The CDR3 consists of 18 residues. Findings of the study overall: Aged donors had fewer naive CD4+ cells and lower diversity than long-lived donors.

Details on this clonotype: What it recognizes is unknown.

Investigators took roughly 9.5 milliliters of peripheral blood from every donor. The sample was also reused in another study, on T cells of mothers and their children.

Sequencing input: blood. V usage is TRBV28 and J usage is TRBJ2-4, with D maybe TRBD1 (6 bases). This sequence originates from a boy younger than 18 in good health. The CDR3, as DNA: TGTGCCAGCAGTTTGGGCAGGGGTCGCGATCTAGCCAAAAACATTCAGTACTTC. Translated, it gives CASSLGRGRDLAKNIQYF.